Each of the 29 T cell receptor beta chains below was sequenced from the same sample in a study of preoperative IRX-2 immunotherapy in early breast cancer (dated by TCRdb to between 2017 and 2020). Per the publication, the treatment or condition label means: preoperative locoregional IRX-2 cytokine immunotherapy. Libraries came from the immunoSEQ multiplex PCR assay. Held by TCRdb, this immuneACCESS table contains in-frame sequences only and omits some clones. Under half of the omission traces to an unresolved V gene where checked; the cause of the rest is unknown. The sample table lists tens of thousands of clones, around 90% of them with a count of one. Jointly, the top ten make up around a tenth of the sample. This sample was taken from a patient treated with IRX-2 immunotherapy. The receptors were sampled from a human donor with breast cancer.

In nucleotides, the CDR3 is TGTGCCAGCAGGGGGGTTGCAACTAATGAAAAACTGTTTTTT. It encodes CASRGVATNEKLFF. The chain has TRBV6-5 and TRBJ1-4, with D possibly being TRBD1 (5 bases). Germline CDR1 and CDR2: MNHEY and SVGAGI. The CDR3 is made up of 14 amino acids. V was clipped by 6 bases and J by 0 bases, with 8 bases between them.

This chain joins TRBV7-6 and TRBJ2-7; D unclear. The germline V and J ends were trimmed by 1 base and 5 bases, with 9 bases remaining between them. Looked up from germline, CDR1 is SGHVS and CDR2 is FNYEAQ. CDR3 length: 13 residues. This chain's CDR3 is CASSLDGSHEQYF. CDR3 bases: TGTGCCAGCAGCTTAGACGGTAGCCACGAGCAGTACTTC.

This clone was seen a single time. The chain links TRBV19 to TRBJ1-1; D possibly corresponds to TRBD1 (5 bases). The V end was cut by 6 bases, the J end by 1 base, with 15 bases between. The CDR3 sequence is 15 residues long. Germline-derived CDR1 and CDR2 are LNHDA and SQIVND (reference sequence). The CDR3 bases are TGTGCCAGTAGGGACACAATGGGGTGGAACACTGAAGCTTTCTTT. As protein: CASRDTMGWNTEAFF.

The V gene is TRBV11-3, the J gene TRBJ2-2, with 7 nucleotides matching TRBD1. This CDR3 has 18 amino acids. Germline V gene data show CDR1 as SGHNT and CDR2 as YENEEA. V shed 0 bases, J shed 1 base, and the junction held 8 bases outside the gene matches. CDR3 sequence (DNA): TGTGCCAGCAGCTTAGATCCATGGGCAGGGGGGAACACCGGGGAGCTGTTTTTT. Residues: CASSLDPWAGGNTGELFF.

CDR3: CASSAHSREQPQHF. The DNA for the CDR3 is TGTGCCAGCAGTGCCCACAGTCGGGAGCAGCCCCAGCATTTT. The chain couples TRBV2 to TRBJ1-5; D is undetermined. CDR1 and CDR2 from the germline V gene are SNHLY and FYNNEI. The V gene lost 4 bases and the J gene lost 7 bases, with 14 bases spanning the gap. The CDR3 is 14 residues long.

This clone was detected only once. This chain connects TRBV30 to TRBJ1-3; 7 bases are shared with TRBD1. The CDR3 covers 15 residues. Trimming took 3 bases from V and 0 from J; bases not matched to a gene: 5. Germline loops: CDR1 GTSNPN, CDR2 SVGIG (reference sequence). The CDR3 loop reads CAWRQDRLSGNTIYF. The CDR3 DNA follows: TGTGCCTGGAGGCAGGACAGGCTCTCTGGAAACACCATATATTTT.

The CDR3 nucleotides read TGTGCCAGTAGCGCGTCAGGGGCCGGCGGCTACACCTTC. Its protein is CASSASGAGGYTF. The V call is TRBV19, the J call TRBJ1-2; the D gene is possibly TRBD1 (6 bases). Germline-derived CDR1 and CDR2 are LNHDA and SQIVND (reference sequence). The CDR3 contains 13 residues. V was pared by 6 bases and J by 8 bases, with 16 bases between.

The rearrangement joins TRBV7-8 to TRBJ2-7, with D possibly being TRBD1 (6 bases). V was clipped by 3 bases and J by 6 bases, with 18 bases between them. The CDR3 has 15 residues. The germline V gene has CDR1 SGHVS and CDR2 FQNEAQ. CDR3 protein: CASSFELPRGAEQYF. The CDR3 DNA sequence: TGTGCCAGCAGCTTCGAGTTACCCAGGGGCGCCGAGCAGTACTTC.

The chain combines TRBV18 with TRBJ1-4; D is ambiguous. The CDR3 is made up of 12 amino acids. In germline, CDR1 is KGHSH, CDR2 LQKENI. Trimming shortened V by 6 bases and J by 5 bases, and 7 bases separated the two germline ends. CDR3 region: CASSDPNEKLFF. The DNA of the CDR3 is TGTGCCAGCTCGGACCCCAATGAAAAACTGTTTTTT. The full variable domain, with the rest looked up from reference TRBV18 and TRBJ1-4, is NAGVMQNPRHLVRRRGQEARLRCSPMKGHSHVYWYRQLPEEGLKFMVYLQKENIIDESGMPKERFSAEFPKEGPSILRIQQVVRGDSAAYFCASSDPNEKLFFGSGTQLSVL.

The chain has TRBV27 and TRBJ1-5; tentative D call: TRBD1 (6 bases). V lost 5 bases and J 6 bases, leaving 14 bases between the germline ends. In germline, CDR1 is MNHEY, CDR2 SMNVEV (reference sequence). The CDR3 length is 14 residues. CDR3 loop: CASSPPGVFQPQHF. DNA of the CDR3: TGTGCCAGCAGTCCTCCAGGGGTTTTTCAGCCCCAGCATTTT.

V and J are TRBV28 and TRBJ1-3; unclear D gene. With 3 bases removed from V and 0 bases from J, the gap between germline ends came to 3 bases. The CDR3 is 13 residues long. The germline CDR1 and CDR2 sequences are MDHEN and SYDVKM. For the CDR3, the DNA is TGTGCCAGCAGTTTCGCCTCTGGAAACACCATATATTTT. This sequence encodes CASSFASGNTIYF. The entire variable domain, with the rest obtained from reference TRBV28 and TRBJ1-3, is as follows: DVKVTQSSRYLVKRTGEKVFLECVQDMDHENMFWYRQDPGLGLRLIYFSYDVKMKEKGDIPEGYSVSREKKERFSLILESASTNQTSMYLCASSFASGNTIYFGEGSWLTVV.

The chain links TRBV10-2 to TRBJ2-6; 8 nucleotides agree with TRBD1. Germline V lookup: CDR1 WSHSY, CDR2 SAAADI. Germline trimming cut 6 bases from V and 3 bases from J; bases unmatched to any gene: 4. There are 15 residues in the CDR3. CDR3 in DNA: TGCGCCAGCAGCGAAGGACAGGGTGGGGCCAACGTCCTGACTTTC. Translating it yields CASSEGQGGANVLTF.

The chain has TRBV6-1 and TRBJ2-5, with TRBD2 matching over 14 bases. Germline CDR1 MNHNS, CDR2 SASEGT. V dropped 4 bases and J dropped 5; count of bases not matched to a gene: 0. The CDR3 length is 14 residues. CDR3 DNA: TGTGCCAGCAGTGGGACTAGCGGGGGGGAGACCCAGTACTTC. It encodes CASSGTSGGETQYF.

This clone has only one observation. V is TRBV7-9 and J is TRBJ2-1, with D possibly being TRBD1 or TRBD2 (6 bases each). Deletions cut 2 bases from V and 0 bases from J, with 11 bases between. The CDR3 contains 16 residues. CDR1 and CDR2 (germline): SEHNR, FQNEAQ (reference sequence). CDR3: CASSLRGVSSYNEQFF. In DNA, the CDR3 is TGTGCCAGCAGCTTAAGGGGGGTAAGCTCCTACAATGAGCAGTTCTTC.

The rearrangement links TRBV7-2 to TRBJ2-6; no firm D call. Germline loops: CDR1 SGHTA, CDR2 FQGNSA. The CDR3 has 17 amino acids. Trimming removed 5 bases from V and 5 bases from J, with 19 bases in between. The CDR3 region is CASSGEVRQSRANVLTF. The DNA of the CDR3 is TGTGCCAGCAGCGGAGAAGTCCGACAAAGTCGGGCCAACGTCCTGACTTTC.

The chain uses TRBV5-6 and TRBJ1-4, with D unclear. Trimming took 4 bases from V and 8 from J, leaving 12 bases between them. Germline CDR1 SGHDT, CDR2 YYEEEE. This CDR3 has 13 residues. The CDR3 DNA is TGTGCCAGCAGCGTGGCCCGGGAGGAAAAACTGTTTTTT. It is translated as CASSVAREEKLFF. Based on the CDR3 plus reference TRBV5-6 and TRBJ1-4, the full variable domain is DAGVTQSPTHLIKTRGQQVTLRCSPKSGHDTVSWYQQALGQGPQFIFQYYEEEERQRGNFPDRFSGHQFPNYSSELNVNALLLGDSALYLCASSVAREEKLFFGSGTQLSVL.

V usage is TRBV2 and J usage is TRBJ2-6; D ambiguous. CDR3 length equals 18 residues. Germline V lookup: CDR1 SNHLY, CDR2 FYNNEI. With 4 bases removed from V and 3 bases from J, the gap between germline ends came to 19 bases. The CDR3 DNA is TGTGCCAGCAGTGCCCCCCCTGGGGTTGTTATTGGGGCCAACGTCCTGACTTTC. This sequence encodes CASSAPPGVVIGANVLTF. The variable domain in full, with the rest retrieved from reference TRBV2 and TRBJ2-6, is EPEVTQTPSHQVTQMGQEVILRCVPISNHLYFYWYRQILGQKVEFLVSFYNNEISEKSEIFDDQFSVERPDGSNFTLKIRSTKLEDSAMYFCASSAPPGVVIGANVLTFGAGSRLTVL.

As DNA, the CDR3 is TGTGCCAGCAGCGCAGACAGGGGGGGATACGAGCAGTACTTC. Translated: CASSADRGGYEQYF. The genes are TRBV5-4 and TRBJ2-7; TRBD1 agrees at 9 bases. From germline, CDR1 is SGHNT and CDR2 YYREEE (reference sequence). V lost 4 bases to trimming and J lost 4 bases; unmatched junction nucleotides: 6. The CDR3 contains 14 residues.

The chain carries TRBV6-5 and TRBJ2-5, with a tentative D call TRBD2 (5 bases). The germline V gene encodes CDR1 MNHEY and CDR2 SVGAGI. The CDR3 has 12 amino acids. Between the trimmed V and J ends, which lost 6 bases and 5 bases, there was a span of 10 bases. The CDR3 sequence is CASSPSGETQYF. In nucleotides, the CDR3 is TGTGCCAGCAGCCCCTCGGGGGAGACCCAGTACTTC.

This chain connects TRBV2 to TRBJ2-2; 10 nucleotides align to TRBD2. Looked up from germline, CDR1 is SNHLY and CDR2 is FYNNEI. CDR3 length equals 16 residues. The J segment lost 7 bases and the V segment lost 1 base, leaving 6 bases of the junction unmatched. CDR3 region: CASSEVPAGGVGELFF. The CDR3, as DNA: TGTGCCAGCAGTGAAGTACCAGCGGGGGGGGTCGGGGAGCTGTTTTTT.

In this sample, this clone turned up once. The chain combines TRBV7-6 with TRBJ2-2; 9 positions agree with TRBD2. V dropped 5 bases and J dropped 2; count of bases not matched to a gene: 9. Germline lookup yields CDR1 SGHVS and CDR2 FNYEAQ. The CDR3 sequence is 17 residues long. CDR3 sequence: CASSQTSSGGNTGELFF. CDR3 DNA: TGTGCCAGCAGCCAGACTAGTAGCGGGGGAAACACCGGGGAGCTGTTTTTT.

This clone was seen a single time. V usage is TRBV5-4 and J usage is TRBJ2-7; D perhaps matches TRBD1 (6 bases). Trimming shortened V by 1 base and J by 2 bases, and 13 bases separated the two germline ends. Germline V gene lookup returns CDR1 SGHNT and CDR2 YYREEE (reference sequence). The CDR3 extends over 15 amino acids. CDR3 DNA: TGTGCCAGCAGCTTGTTAACGGACAGTACCTACGAGCAGTACTTC. Translating it yields CASSLLTDSTYEQYF. Filled out from reference TRBV5-4 and TRBJ2-7, the complete variable domain reads ETGVTQSPTHLIKTRGQQVTLRCSSQSGHNTVSWYQQALGQGPQFIFQYYREEENGRGNFPPRFSGLQFPNYSSELNVNALELDDSALYLCASSLLTDSTYEQYFGPGTRLTVT.

The rearrangement links TRBV13 to TRBJ2-2; TRBD1 matches 8 bases. From germline, CDR1 is PRHDT and CDR2 FYEKMQ (reference sequence). The CDR3 runs 17 residues. V lost 1 base and J lost 8; bases outside the gene matches: 12. CDR3 sequence reads: CASSLEAGDRLRGELFF. As DNA, the CDR3 is TGTGCCAGCAGCTTAGAAGCCGGGGACAGGCTGAGAGGGGAGCTGTTTTTT.

The chain is built from TRBV5-1 and TRBJ2-1; 11 bases align to TRBD2. This CDR3 is 16 amino acids long. After removal of 0 bases from V and 7 bases from J, the junction contained 6 bases not matched to a gene. Germline CDR1 reads SGHRS; CDR2 reads YFSETQ. The CDR3 spells CASSLGALAGANEQFF. The CDR3 coding sequence is TGCGCCAGCAGCTTGGGGGCACTAGCGGGAGCGAATGAGCAGTTCTTC. The full variable domain, its missing parts supplied by reference TRBV5-1 and TRBJ2-1, is KAGVTQTPRYLIKTRGQQVTLSCSPISGHRSVSWYQQTPGQGLQFLFEYFSETQRNKGNFPGRFSGRQFSNSRSEMNVSTLELGDSALYLCASSLGALAGANEQFFGPGTRLTVL.

V usage is TRBV11-3 and J usage is TRBJ2-3, with D perhaps matching TRBD2 (6 bases). This CDR3 region has 14 residues. The V end was cut by 6 bases, the J end by 4 bases, with 14 bases between. CDR1 and CDR2 from the germline V gene are SGHNT and YENEEA. The CDR3 here is CASSFGGAADTQYF. The CDR3, as DNA: TGTGCCAGCAGTTTTGGCGGGGCGGCAGATACGCAGTATTTT.

The chain uses TRBV12-5 and TRBJ2-7; no definite D call. Germline CDR1 LGHNT, CDR2 FRNRAP. The CDR3 totals 10 residues. The V gene lost 4 bases and the J gene lost 6 bases, with 4 bases spanning the gap. The CDR3 sequence is CASGYPEQYF. For the CDR3, the DNA is TGTGCTAGTGGTTACCCCGAGCAGTACTTC.

V is TRBV7-7 and J is TRBJ2-3; D may be TRBD1 (6 bases). V dropped 5 bases and J dropped 2 bases, with 14 bases sitting between them. The germline V gene encodes CDR1 SSHAT and CDR2 FNYEAQ (reference sequence). This CDR3 has 15 residues. CDR3 loop: CASSPSGTLTDTQYF. The CDR3 DNA sequence: TGTGCCAGCAGCCCCTCCGGGACACTCACAGATACGCAGTATTTT.

V is TRBV5-1 and J is TRBJ2-1; D may correspond to TRBD1 or TRBD2 (5 bases each). The V gene lost 0 bases and the J gene lost 0 bases, with 25 bases spanning the gap. Germline V gene lookup returns CDR1 SGHRS and CDR2 YFSETQ. This CDR3 has 21 amino acids. This chain's CDR3 is CASSLDVWTVGPTSSYNEQFF. The CDR3 coding sequence is TGCGCCAGCAGCTTGGACGTCTGGACTGTGGGGCCAACGAGCTCCTACAATGAGCAGTTCTTC.

This clone was found once. The gene calls are TRBV15 and TRBJ2-1; D is undetermined. This CDR3 is built from 12 residues. Germline CDR1 reads LNHNV; CDR2 reads YYDKDF (reference sequence). The V and J ends lost 0 bases and 7 bases respectively, with 4 bases between them. The CDR3 loop is CATSRDRNEQFF. The CDR3 bases are TGTGCCACCAGCAGAGATAGGAATGAGCAGTTCTTC.